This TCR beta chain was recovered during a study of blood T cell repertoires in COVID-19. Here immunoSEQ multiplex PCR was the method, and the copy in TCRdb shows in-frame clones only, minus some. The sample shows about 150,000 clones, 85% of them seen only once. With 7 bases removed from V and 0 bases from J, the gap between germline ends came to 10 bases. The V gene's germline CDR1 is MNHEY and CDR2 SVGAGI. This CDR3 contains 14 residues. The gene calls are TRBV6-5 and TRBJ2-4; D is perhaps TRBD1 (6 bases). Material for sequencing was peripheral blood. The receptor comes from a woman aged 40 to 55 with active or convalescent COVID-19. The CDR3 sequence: CASTETGAKNIQYF. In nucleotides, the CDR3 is TGTGCCAGCACCGAGACAGGAGCCAAAAACATTCAGTACTTC.